This T cell receptor (beta chain) was captured by sequencing in a study of identical twins (TCRdb year 2016). Regarding the research as a whole: The study deep-sequenced TCR alpha and beta repertoires from monozygotic twins, unrelated adults of various ages and cord blood to test whether fetal clonotypes persist. Replicate twin experiments were performed at different times using different library preparation protocols to rule out contamination. Here is what the overall study found, with its caveats: In beta out-of-frame sequences, excess twin sharing was weaker, because having fewer shared sequences lowered the signal-to-noise ratio. Out-of-frame TCR alpha sequences shared between twins showed an excess of low generation-probability sequences compared with coincidental sharing between unrelated individuals. Abundant cord blood beta clonotypes had fewer insertions, young adult naive repertoires showed a similar but weaker trend, and memory repertoires showed no such trend. Zero-insertion analyses could be partly confounded by invariant T cells such as MAIT and iNKT, though diverse VJ usage argued against such confounding for most clonotypes. In monozygotic twins, recombination models systematically underestimated out-of-frame TCR alpha sharing, but the models matched the sharing seen between unrelated individuals. Because the same donors could not be followed over many years, conclusions were based on cross-sectional statistical analysis.

About this clonotype: Its antigen remains unidentified. The sample holds no much larger clone one base away, and base qualities are not on file.

Library method: 5' RACE. Data came from an Illumina HiSeq 2000. A universal primer binding site was added through template switching, and the final cDNA carried a unique molecular identifier so that TCR cDNA molecules could be counted accurately. First-strand cDNA for TCR alpha and beta chains was synthesized from specific primers in the conserved constant-segment region. Each cDNA library was double barcoded, with a SMART-Mk sample barcode plus Illumina barcodes, to control for contamination. Two successive PCR steps introduced TruSeq adapter sequences along with Illumina sample barcodes. TCR alpha and beta cDNA libraries were sequenced on the Illumina HiSeq platform with custom primers. Processing in the source paper ran as follows. MiGEC was used to process raw reads and extract unique molecular identifiers, and MiXCR was used to find CDR3 positions. Recombination models were inferred per individual with the repgenHMM and IGoR tools using an EM algorithm. Shared clonotype analysis was performed with the tcR package in R, normalizing sharing by the product of cloneset sizes. To study raw recombination without the effects of thymic and clonal selection, out-of-frame nonproductive sequences were analyzed. TCRdb applied fastp at Q25 and MiXCR to the public reads, then kept only in-frame beta chains. Each entry is one CDR3 protein sequence, shown with its most common DNA and genes. The V and J calls here are based on TCRdb, not the publication. The sample contains under 1 million distinct CDR3 sequences, approximately 13% of them found a single time. The top ten constitute around 1.6% of the sample.

Every donor was a healthy Caucasian. The twin cohort comprised three pairs of female monozygotic twins, all aged roughly 18 to 30 years. Peripheral blood mononuclear cells were the source from which RNA for the TCR libraries was isolated. The cysteine opens and the phenylalanine closes a CDR3 of 15 amino acids. Of the read, only the CDR3 DNA is kept; its 45 bases are in frame from base 1. V ends up 7 bases short and J 1 base short, with an unmatched junction base count of 6. CDR1 and CDR2 (MNHNS, SASEGT) derive from the germline V gene. This sample was also put to use in a study of yellow fever vaccine responses in identical twins. As noted in the second study: The T cell response to vaccination in identical twins was reported by the authors to appear partly convergent and partly personalized. The study precisely tracked vaccine-responding T cell clones in identical twins.

This receptor was taken from a woman under 30 in good health. Input material: PBMCs. The V and J segments used are TRBV6-1 and TRBJ1-5, and 8 bases in between align with TRBD1. Here is the DNA: TGTGCCAGCACCCTGGACAGGGCGAGCAATCAGCCCCAGCATTTT. It translates to CASTLDRASNQPQHF.